Following are 4 T cell receptor beta chains from one sample sequenced in a study of naive and memory T cell subsets. An equimolar mix of two oligonucleotides served as the beta constant-region primer for TRBC1 and TRBC2. Ligated cDNA was amplified by four rounds of PCR with nested alpha and beta constant-region primers and SP2. TCRdb itself ran the UMI-ligation and nested PCR reads through MiXCR, one entry per CDR3 protein. The table records roughly 99,000 distinct CDR3 sequences, approximately 10% of them present only once. General study results and limits: Possibly reflecting memory cells re-expressing CD45RA, a few larger clonotypes occurred in naive repertoires, especially CD8.

Their target antigens are unknown. The sequenced material came from naive CD4+ T cells from blood. These receptors came from a human donor in good health.

This clonotype was recorded a few times. The chain combines TRBV7-9 with TRBJ2-2; the match to TRBD2 covers 7 bases. The junction had 2 bases not matched to a gene; V was cut back by 1 base and J by 0 bases. Germline assignment: CDR1 SEHNR and CDR2 FQNEAQ (reference sequence). The CDR3 spans 16 residues. CDR3 sequence (DNA): TGTGCCAGCAGCTTAGACCGGGGGGCGAACACCGGGGAGCTGTTTTTT. It translates to CASSLDRGANTGELFF.

This clonotype was seen more than once but under ten times. The chain combines TRBV12-3 or TRBV12-4 with TRBJ2-3; 8 positions match TRBD1. The CDR3 is 15 residues long. After removal of 3 bases from V and 1 base from J, the junction contained 3 bases not matched to a gene. The CDR3 DNA is TGTGCCAGCAGTTTCCCGGACAGGGGCACAGATACGCAGTATTTT. This gives the protein CASSFPDRGTDTQYF.

This clonotype has at least ten counts. The J gene is TRBJ2-3, the V gene TRBV20-1; D could derive from TRBD1 or TRBD2 (6 bases each). The CDR3 has 14 amino acids. Trimming cost V 0 bases and J 5 bases, with 12 bases left between them. In germline, CDR1 is DFQATT, CDR2 SNEGSKA (reference sequence). The CDR3 loop is CSARDGGQLDTQYF. The CDR3 DNA follows: TGCAGTGCTAGAGATGGGGGGCAATTAGATACGCAGTATTTT.

This chain connects TRBV12-3 or TRBV12-4 to TRBJ1-1; 8 bases align to TRBD1. V lost 5 bases to trimming and J lost 4 bases; unmatched junction nucleotides: 9. The CDR3 is made up of 15 amino acids. The CDR3 here is CASSVRDRQGTEAFF. CDR3 bases: TGTGCCAGCAGTGTCCGGGACAGGCAGGGCACTGAAGCTTTCTTT.